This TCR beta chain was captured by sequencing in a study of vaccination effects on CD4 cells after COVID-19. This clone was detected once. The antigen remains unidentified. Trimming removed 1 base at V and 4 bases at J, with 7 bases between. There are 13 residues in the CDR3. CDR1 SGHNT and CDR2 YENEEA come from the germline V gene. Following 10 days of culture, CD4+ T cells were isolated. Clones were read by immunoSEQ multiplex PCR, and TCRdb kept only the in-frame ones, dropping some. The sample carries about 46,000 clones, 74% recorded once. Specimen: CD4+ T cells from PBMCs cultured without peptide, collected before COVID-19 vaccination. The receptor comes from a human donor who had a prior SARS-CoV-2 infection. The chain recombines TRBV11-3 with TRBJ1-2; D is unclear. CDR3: CASSLGALYGYTF. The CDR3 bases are TGTGCCAGCAGCTTAGGGGCACTCTATGGCTACACCTTC. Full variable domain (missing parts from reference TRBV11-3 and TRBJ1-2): EAGVVQSPRYKIIEKKQPVAFWCNPISGHNTLYWYLQNLGQGPELLIRYENEEAVDDSQLPKDRFSAERLKGVDSTLKIQPAELGDSAVYLCASSLGALYGYTFGSGTRLTVV.